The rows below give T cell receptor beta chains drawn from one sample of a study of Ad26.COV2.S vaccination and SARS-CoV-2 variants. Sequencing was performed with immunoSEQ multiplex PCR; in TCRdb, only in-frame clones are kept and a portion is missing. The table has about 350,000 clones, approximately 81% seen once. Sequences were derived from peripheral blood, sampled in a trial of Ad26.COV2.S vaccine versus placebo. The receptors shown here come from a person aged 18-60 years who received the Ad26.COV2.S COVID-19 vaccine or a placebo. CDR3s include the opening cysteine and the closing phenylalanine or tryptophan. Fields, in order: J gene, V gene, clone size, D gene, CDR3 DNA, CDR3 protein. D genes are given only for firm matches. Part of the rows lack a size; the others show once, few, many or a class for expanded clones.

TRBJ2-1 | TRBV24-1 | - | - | TGTGCCCCCCCAGAGCGGCCTACTTACAATGAGCAGTTCTTC | CAPPERPTYNEQFF
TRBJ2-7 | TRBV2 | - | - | TGTGCCAGCAGTGAGAGTCAAGGGACTCTTATCTACGAGCAGTACTTC | CASSESQGTLIYEQYF
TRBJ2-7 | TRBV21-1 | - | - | TGTGCCAACGAACAGGGAGGATACTCCTACGAGCAGTACTTC | CANEQGGYSYEQYF
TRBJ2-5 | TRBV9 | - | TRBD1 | TGTGCCAGCAGCCCCGGACAGGGAATGGAGACCCAGTACTTC | CASSPGQGMETQYF
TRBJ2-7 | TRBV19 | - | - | TGTGCCAGTAGTGCCGCAGGGACGGGGACCTACGAGCAGTACTTC | CASSAAGTGTYEQYF
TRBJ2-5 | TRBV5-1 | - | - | TGCGCCAGCAGCTGGGCGGGCGAGAAAGAGACCCAGTACTTC | CASSWAGEKETQYF
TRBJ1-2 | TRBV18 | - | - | TGTGCCAGCTCTCCCCTATCAGGGGAGGCTAGCTACACCTTC | CASSPLSGEASYTF
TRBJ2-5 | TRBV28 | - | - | TGTGCCAGCACTACCCGATCAGCAGGGAAAGAGACCCAGTACTTC | CASTTRSAGKETQYF
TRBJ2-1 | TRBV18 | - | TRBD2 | TGTGCCAGCTCACCACCGGCGGGAGGATCGGAAAATGAGCAGTTCTTC | CASSPPAGGSENEQFF
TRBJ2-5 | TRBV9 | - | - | TGTGCCAGCAGCACCGGGACGACAGAGACCCAGTACTTC | CASSTGTTETQYF
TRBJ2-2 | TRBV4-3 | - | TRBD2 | TGCGCCAGCAGCCCCACGGGACTAGCGAACACCGGGGAGCTGTTTTTT | CASSPTGLANTGELFF
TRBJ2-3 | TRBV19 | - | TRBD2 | TGTGCCAGTAGTCGCGGTAGCGGGGTTACAGATACGCAGTATTTT | CASSRGSGVTDTQYF
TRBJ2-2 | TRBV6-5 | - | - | TGTGCCAGCAGTCCTAACAGACGCACCGGGGAGCTGTTTTTT | CASSPNRRTGELFF
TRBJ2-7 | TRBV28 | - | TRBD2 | TGTGCCAGCAGTTTGGTGCGGGGGGCGTCCTACGAGCAGTACTTC | CASSLVRGASYEQYF
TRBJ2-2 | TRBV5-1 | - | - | TGCGCCAGCAGCTTGTCGGTGTCCCCCACCGGGGAGCTGTTTTTT | CASSLSVSPTGELFF
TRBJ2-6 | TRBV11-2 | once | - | TGTGCCAGCAGCTTAGACAGAACTCAGTCCTACGGGGCCAACGTCCTGACTTTC | CASSLDRTQSYGANVLTF
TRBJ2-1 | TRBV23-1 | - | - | TGCGCCAGCAGTCTTATGGTGGAGAGCTCCTACAATGAGCAGTTCTTC | CASSLMVESSYNEQFF
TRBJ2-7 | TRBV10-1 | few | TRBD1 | TGCGCCAGCAGTTCGAGTGGGACAGGGATCTACGAGCAGTACTTC | CASSSSGTGIYEQYF
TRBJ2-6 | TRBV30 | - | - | TGTGCCTGGGCGGGACGGCTAGGGGCCAACGTCCTGACTTTC | CAWAGRLGANVLTF
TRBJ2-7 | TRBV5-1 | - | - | TGCGCCAGCAGCTTGGTACAGGGACTATCCTACGAGCAGTACTTC | CASSLVQGLSYEQYF
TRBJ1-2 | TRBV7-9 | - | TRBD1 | TGTGCCAGCAGCTTCGGGACAGACTATGGCTACACCTTC | CASSFGTDYGYTF
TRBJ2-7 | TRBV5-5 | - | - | TGTGCCAGCAGCACCCGGGGGACCTACGAGCAGTACTTC | CASSTRGTYEQYF
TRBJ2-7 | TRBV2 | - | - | TGTGCCAGCAGAATTACCTACGAGCAGTACTTC | CASRITYEQYF
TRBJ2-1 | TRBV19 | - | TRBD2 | TGTGCCAGTAGTAGCGGACTAGCGGGAGTGCTTGGCAATGAGCAGTTCTTC | CASSSGLAGVLGNEQFF
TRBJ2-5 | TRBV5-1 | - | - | TGCGCCAGCAGCTTGGAGGGGTCCGCTCCTCAAGAGACCCAGTACTTC | CASSLEGSAPQETQYF
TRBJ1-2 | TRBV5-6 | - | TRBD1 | TGTGCCAGCAGCTTGGTCGGGACAGGGACCCCCTATGGCTACACCTTC | CASSLVGTGTPYGYTF